This TCR beta chain appears in the sequencing data of a study of CD8+ T cells in alopecia areata. Study-wide points: Besides other cells, scalp samples also yield sequences of resident alphabeta T cells from normal skin.

Described treatment: oral pan-JAK inhibitor, 5-10 mg twice daily. Patients with alopecia areata provided lesional scalp punch biopsies as well as peripheral blood. Trimming shortened V by 1 base and J by 1 base, and 5 bases separated the two germline ends. The germline gives CDR1 SGHRS, CDR2 YFSETQ. This CDR3 has 13 residues. A note on this clone: Its antigen remains unidentified.

Extracted RNA was reverse transcribed, and the resulting cDNA served as sequencing template. Clones were read by immunoSEQ multiplex PCR, and TCRdb kept only the in-frame ones, dropping some. The profile shows around 290,000 clones, over 45% of them singletons. The source was CD4+ T cells sorted from blood, collected at week 24, from a patient treated with tofacitinib. The genes are TRBV5-1 and TRBJ1-1, with D uncertain. The clonotype originates from a human donor with alopecia areata. Here the CDR3 DNA reads TGCGCCAGCAGCTTGCAGCGGAACACTGAAGCTTTCTTT. Residues: CASSLQRNTEAFF.